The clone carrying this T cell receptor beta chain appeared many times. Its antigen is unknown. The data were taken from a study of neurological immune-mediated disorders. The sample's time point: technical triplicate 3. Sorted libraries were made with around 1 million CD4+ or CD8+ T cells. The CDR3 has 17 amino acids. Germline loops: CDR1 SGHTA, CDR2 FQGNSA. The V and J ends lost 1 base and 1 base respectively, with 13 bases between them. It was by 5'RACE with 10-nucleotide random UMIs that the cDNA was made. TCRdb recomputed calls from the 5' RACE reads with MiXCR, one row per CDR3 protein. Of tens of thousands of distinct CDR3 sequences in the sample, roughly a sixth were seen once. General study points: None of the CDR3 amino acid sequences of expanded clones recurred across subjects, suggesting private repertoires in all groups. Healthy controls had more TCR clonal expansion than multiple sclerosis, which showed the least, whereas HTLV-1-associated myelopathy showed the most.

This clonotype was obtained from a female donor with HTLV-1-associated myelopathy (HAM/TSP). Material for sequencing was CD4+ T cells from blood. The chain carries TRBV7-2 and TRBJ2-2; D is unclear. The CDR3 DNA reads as TGTGCCAGCAGCTTAGATGTCTGGCAGAAGAACACCGGGGAGCTGTTTTTT. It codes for CASSLDVWQKNTGELFF.